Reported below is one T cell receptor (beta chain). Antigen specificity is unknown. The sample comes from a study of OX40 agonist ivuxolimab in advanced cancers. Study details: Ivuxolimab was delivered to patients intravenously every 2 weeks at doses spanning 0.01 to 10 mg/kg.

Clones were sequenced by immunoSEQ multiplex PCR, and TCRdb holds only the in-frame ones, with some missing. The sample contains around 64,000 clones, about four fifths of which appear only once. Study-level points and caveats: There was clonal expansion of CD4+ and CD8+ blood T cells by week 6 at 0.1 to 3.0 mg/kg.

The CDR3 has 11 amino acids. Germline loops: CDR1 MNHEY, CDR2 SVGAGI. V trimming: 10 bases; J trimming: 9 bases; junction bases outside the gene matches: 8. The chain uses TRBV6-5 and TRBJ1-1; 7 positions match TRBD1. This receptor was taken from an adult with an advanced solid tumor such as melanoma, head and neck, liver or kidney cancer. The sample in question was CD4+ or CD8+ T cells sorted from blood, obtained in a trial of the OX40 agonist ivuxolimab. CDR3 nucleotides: TGTGCCACCCTCAGGGGGGAGAAAGCTTTCTTT. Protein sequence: CATLRGEKAFF.